This T cell receptor beta chain was identified in a study of Ad26.COV2.S vaccination and SARS-CoV-2 variants. Study overall: Dosing was one shot or two shots 56 days apart.

Findings and limits, study-wide: The study found higher spike-specific TCR breadth in vaccine than placebo recipients. Estimates derived from TCR breadth and depth analyses may have underestimated total T cell responses. Substantial breadth was reported for post-vaccination spike-specific CD8+ and CD4+ T cells.

Treatment defined: over 15 received Ad26.COV2.S at low or high dose, single or two shots; roughly five received placebo; per-sample allocation not given. Samples were taken on day 63 after the first vaccine or placebo injection. The V gene lost 1 base and the J gene lost 8 bases, with 11 bases spanning the gap. Germline CDR1 and CDR2: MGHDK and SYGVNS. The CDR3 extends over 13 amino acids. Sequencing was performed with immunoSEQ multiplex PCR; in TCRdb, only in-frame clones are kept and a portion is missing. The table lists about 390,000 clones, about nine tenths of them singletons. Notes on this clone: What it binds is not known.

This chain uses TRBV25-1 with TRBJ1-2, with D hard to call. This TCR was sampled from a person aged 18-60 years who received the Ad26.COV2.S COVID-19 vaccine or a placebo. The sequencing here drew on peripheral blood, taken in a trial of Ad26.COV2.S vaccine versus placebo. CDR3 protein: CASSESLGWGYTF. In nucleotides, the CDR3 is TGTGCCAGCAGTGAATCTCTAGGATGGGGCTACACCTTC.